These T cell receptor beta chains were read from a single sample in a study of blood T cell repertoires in COVID-19. Clones were read by immunoSEQ multiplex PCR, and TCRdb kept only the in-frame ones, dropping some. In the table there are approximately 300,000 clones, approximately 84% of which are singletons. Sequencing was performed on PBMCs or T cells enriched from blood (not recorded which). The receptors come from a man in his thirties or forties who had recovered from COVID-19. Both conserved end residues are part of each CDR3. D genes are given only for firm matches.

>NA|TRBV29-1|TRBJ1-2
CSVEGEGRVAIGGYTF
>NA|TRBV10-1|TRBJ1-1
CASSRETDTEAFF
>TRBD1|TRBV28|TRBJ2-7
CASRNTGGREQYF
>TRBD2|TRBV3-1/TRBV3-2|TRBJ2-1
CASSQGGLAGEQFF
>TRBD1|TRBV2|TRBJ2-5
CASRAGTALETQYF
>NA|TRBV19|TRBJ2-7
CASSMGTGWEQYF
>TRBD1|TRBV7-9|TRBJ2-7
CASSRITGQYLYEQYF
>NA|TRBV4-2|TRBJ2-1
CASSQEGQGYNEQFF
>TRBD1|TRBV29-1|TRBJ1-4
CSVLDRVDEKLFF
>TRBD2|TRBV7-2|TRBJ2-1
CASSLDLTSGRVDNEQFF
>TRBD1|TRBV10-3|TRBJ2-2
CAISSDRALGGELFF
>TRBD1|TRBV3-1/TRBV3-2|TRBJ2-6
CASSQDADRGTSGANVLTF
>TRBD2|TRBV18|TRBJ2-7
CASSQDRASGGYEQYF
>NA|TRBV2|TRBJ1-4
CASSELGEEEKLFF
>TRBD2|TRBV3-1/TRBV3-2|TRBJ2-2
CASRPTSGSTGELFF
>NA|TRBV19|TRBJ2-3
CASSIPRTTQGTDTQYF
>TRBD2|TRBV11-3|TRBJ2-3
CASSLSLLAGGGTDTQYF
>NA|TRBV6-5|TRBJ1-2
CASSYSIRADGYTF
>TRBD2|TRBV5-1|TRBJ2-3
CASSLDLAGARTQYF
>NA|TRBV27|TRBJ2-7
CASRNSRAVTYEQYF
>NA|TRBV10-2|TRBJ1-5
CASSESGGRKQPQHF
>TRBD2|TRBV5-8|TRBJ2-3
CASSSLAGATDTQYF
>NA|TRBV6-6|TRBJ2-7
CASSYSSGNSYEQYF
>NA|TRBV6-1|TRBJ1-2
CASSEGPYYGYTF
>NA|TRBV13|TRBJ2-7
CASSRGLNYEQYF
>NA|TRBV10-3|TRBJ2-7
CAISESQGTTYEQYF
>NA|TRBV6-1|TRBJ1-1
CASSDKGRATRTFF
>TRBD1|TRBV30|TRBJ2-1
CAWRGTGGFNEQFF
>TRBD1|TRBV30|TRBJ1-5
CAWSGGDSRNQPQHF
>NA|TRBV28|TRBJ1-1
CASSPWVRGTEAFF
>TRBD1|TRBV7-9|TRBJ1-4
CASSLQGAGEKLFF
>NA|TRBV19|TRBJ1-3
CASSTTGSNTIYF
>NA|TRBV18|TRBJ2-3
CASSPTTVSTDTQYF
>TRBD1|TRBV5-1|TRBJ2-5
CASSYSGTGAQETQYF
>TRBD1|TRBV7-9|TRBJ1-4
CASSFQGDLEKLFF
>TRBD2|TRBV27|TRBJ2-7
CASSLERDWHEQYF
>NA|TRBV3-1/TRBV3-2|TRBJ1-3
CASRPGEKGRSSGNTIYF
>NA|TRBV7-9|TRBJ1-6
CASSRRNSPLHF
>TRBD1|TRBV5-1|TRBJ2-3
CASNDRGRATDTQYF
>TRBD1|TRBV28|TRBJ2-7
CASSLRRDRVWHEQYF
>NA|TRBV12-3/TRBV12-4|TRBJ2-3
CASSPTRTDTQYF
>NA|TRBV7-8|TRBJ1-2
CASNTKGGVYGYTF